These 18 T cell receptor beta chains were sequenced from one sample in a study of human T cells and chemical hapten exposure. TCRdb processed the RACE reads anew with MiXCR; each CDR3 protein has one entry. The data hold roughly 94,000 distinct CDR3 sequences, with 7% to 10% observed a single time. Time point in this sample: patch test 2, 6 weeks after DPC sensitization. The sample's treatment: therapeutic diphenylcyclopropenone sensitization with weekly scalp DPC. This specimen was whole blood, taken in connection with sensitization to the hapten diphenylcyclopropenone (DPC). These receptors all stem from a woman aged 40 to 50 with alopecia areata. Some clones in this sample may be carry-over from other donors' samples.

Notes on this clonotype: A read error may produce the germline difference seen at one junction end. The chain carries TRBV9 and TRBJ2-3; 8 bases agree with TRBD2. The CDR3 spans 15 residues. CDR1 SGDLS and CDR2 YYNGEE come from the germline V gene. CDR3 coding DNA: TGTGTCAGCAGCGGGACTAGTCTTTCAGCAGATACGCAGTATTTT. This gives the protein CVSSGTSLSADTQYF.

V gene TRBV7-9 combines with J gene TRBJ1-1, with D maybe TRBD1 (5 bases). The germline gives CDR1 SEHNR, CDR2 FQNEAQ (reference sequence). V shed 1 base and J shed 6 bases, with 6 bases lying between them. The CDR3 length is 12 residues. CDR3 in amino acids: CASSLGGPEAFF. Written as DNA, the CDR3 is TGTGCCAGCAGCTTAGGGGGCCCTGAAGCTTTCTTT.

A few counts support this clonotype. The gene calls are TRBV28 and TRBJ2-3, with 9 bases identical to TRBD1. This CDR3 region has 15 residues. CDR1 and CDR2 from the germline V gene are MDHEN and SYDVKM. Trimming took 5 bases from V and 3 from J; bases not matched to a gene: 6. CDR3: CASSTIQGATDTQYF. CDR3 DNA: TGTGCCAGCAGTACGATACAGGGGGCGACAGATACGCAGTATTTT.

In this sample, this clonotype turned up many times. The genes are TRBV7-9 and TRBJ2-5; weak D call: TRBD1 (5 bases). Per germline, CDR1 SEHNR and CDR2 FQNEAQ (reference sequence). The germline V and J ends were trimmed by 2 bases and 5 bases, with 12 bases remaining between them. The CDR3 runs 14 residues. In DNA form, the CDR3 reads TGTGCCAGCAGCTTATTCCAGGGCTATGAGACCCAGTACTTC. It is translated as CASSLFQGYETQYF. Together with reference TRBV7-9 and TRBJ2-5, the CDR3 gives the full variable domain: DTGVSQNPRHKITKRGQNVTFRCDPISEHNRLYWYRQTLGQGPEFLTYFQNEAQLEKSRLLSDRFSAERPKGSFSTLEIQRTEQGDSAMYLCASSLFQGYETQYFGPGTRLLVL.

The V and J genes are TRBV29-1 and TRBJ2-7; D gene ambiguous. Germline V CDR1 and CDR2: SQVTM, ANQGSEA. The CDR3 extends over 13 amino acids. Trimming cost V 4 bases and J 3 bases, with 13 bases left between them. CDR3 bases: TGCAGCGTTGCGGAACATGGAAACTACGAGCAGTACTTC. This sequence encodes CSVAEHGNYEQYF.

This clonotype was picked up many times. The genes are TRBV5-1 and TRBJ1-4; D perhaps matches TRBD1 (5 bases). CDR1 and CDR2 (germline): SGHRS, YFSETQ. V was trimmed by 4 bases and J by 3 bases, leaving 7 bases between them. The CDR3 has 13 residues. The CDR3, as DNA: TGCGCCAGCAGCAGGGACGCTAATGAAAAACTGTTTTTT. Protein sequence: CASSRDANEKLFF.

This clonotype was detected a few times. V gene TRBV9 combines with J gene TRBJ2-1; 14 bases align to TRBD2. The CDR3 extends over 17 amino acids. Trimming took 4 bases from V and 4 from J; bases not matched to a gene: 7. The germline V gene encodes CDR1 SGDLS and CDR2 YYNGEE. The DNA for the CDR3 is TGTGCCAGCAGCATTGGACTAGCGGGAGGTCAGTACAATGAGCAGTTCTTC. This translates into CASSIGLAGGQYNEQFF.

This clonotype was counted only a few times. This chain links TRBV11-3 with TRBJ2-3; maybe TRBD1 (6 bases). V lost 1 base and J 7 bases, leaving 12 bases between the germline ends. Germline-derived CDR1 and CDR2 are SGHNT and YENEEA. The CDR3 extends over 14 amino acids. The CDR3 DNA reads TGTGCCAGCAGCTTAGTTGGACAGAGCAATACGCAGTATTTT. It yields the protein CASSLVGQSNTQYF.

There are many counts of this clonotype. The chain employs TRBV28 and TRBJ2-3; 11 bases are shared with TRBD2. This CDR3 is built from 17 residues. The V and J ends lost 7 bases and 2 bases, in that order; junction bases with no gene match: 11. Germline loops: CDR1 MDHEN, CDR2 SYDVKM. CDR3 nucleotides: TGTGCCAGCACTACTCCCCTGGGACTAGCGGACACAGATACGCAGTATTTT. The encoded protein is CASTTPLGLADTDTQYF.

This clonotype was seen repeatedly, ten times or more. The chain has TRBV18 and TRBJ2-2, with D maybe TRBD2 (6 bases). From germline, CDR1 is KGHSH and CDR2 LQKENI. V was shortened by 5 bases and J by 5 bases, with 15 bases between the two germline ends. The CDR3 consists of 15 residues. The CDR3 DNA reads TGTGCCAGCTCAGCCCAAACGGGAGAAACCGGGGAGCTGTTTTTT. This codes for CASSAQTGETGELFF.

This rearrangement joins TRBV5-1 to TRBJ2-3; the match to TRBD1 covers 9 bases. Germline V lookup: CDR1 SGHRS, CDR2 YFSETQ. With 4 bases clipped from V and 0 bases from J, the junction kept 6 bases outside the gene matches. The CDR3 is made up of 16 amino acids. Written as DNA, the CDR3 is TGCGCCAGCAGCCCAGGGACAGGGCCTAGCACAGATACGCAGTATTTT. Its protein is CASSPGTGPSTDTQYF.

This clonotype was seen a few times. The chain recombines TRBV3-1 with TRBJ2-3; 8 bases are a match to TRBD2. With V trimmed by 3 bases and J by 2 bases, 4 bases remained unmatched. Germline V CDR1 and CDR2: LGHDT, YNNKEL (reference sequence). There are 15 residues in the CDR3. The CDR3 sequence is CASSHQRESTDTQYF. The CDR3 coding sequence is TGTGCCAGCAGCCACCAGCGGGAGTCCACAGATACGCAGTATTTT.

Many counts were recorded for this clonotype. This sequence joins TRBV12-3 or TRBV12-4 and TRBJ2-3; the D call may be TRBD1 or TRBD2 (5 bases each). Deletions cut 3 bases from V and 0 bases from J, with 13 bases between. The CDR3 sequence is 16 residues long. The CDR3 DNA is TGTGCCAGCAGTTTCGGCGTGGGGGTTAGCACAGATACGCAGTATTTT. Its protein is CASSFGVGVSTDTQYF.

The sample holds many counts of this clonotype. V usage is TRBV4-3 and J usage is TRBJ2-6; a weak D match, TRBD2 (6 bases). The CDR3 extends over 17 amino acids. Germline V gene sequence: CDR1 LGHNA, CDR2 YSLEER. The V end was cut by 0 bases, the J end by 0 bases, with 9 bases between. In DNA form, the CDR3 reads TGCGCCAGCAGCCAAGATAGGGACTTCTCTGGGGCCAACGTCCTGACTTTC. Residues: CASSQDRDFSGANVLTF.

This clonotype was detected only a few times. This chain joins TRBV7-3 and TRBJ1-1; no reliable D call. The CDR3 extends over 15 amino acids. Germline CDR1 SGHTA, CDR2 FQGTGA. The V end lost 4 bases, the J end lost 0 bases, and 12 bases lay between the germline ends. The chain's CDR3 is CASSSGAAMNTEAFF. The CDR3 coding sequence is TGTGCCAGCAGCTCTGGTGCAGCAATGAACACTGAAGCTTTCTTT.

Here the CDR3 DNA reads TGTGCCACCAGTGATTACGCGGGGAAGGTAGCTTTCTTT. Encoded protein: CATSDYAGKVAFF. V usage is TRBV24-1 and J usage is TRBJ1-1; D is unclear. This CDR3 has 13 residues. V was trimmed by 2 bases and J by 10 bases, leaving 13 bases between them. Germline CDR1 KGHDR, CDR2 SFDVKD.

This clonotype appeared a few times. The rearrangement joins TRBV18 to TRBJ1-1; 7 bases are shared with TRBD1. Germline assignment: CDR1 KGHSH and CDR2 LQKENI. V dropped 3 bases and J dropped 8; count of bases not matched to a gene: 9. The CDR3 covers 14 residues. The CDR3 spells CASSPTGTAPEAFF. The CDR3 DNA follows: TGTGCCAGCTCACCTACCGGGACAGCACCAGAAGCTTTCTTT.

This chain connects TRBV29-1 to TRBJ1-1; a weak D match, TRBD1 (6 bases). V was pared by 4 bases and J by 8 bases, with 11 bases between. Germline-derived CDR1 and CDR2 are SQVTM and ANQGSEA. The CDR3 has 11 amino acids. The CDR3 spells CSVVGAREAFF. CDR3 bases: TGCAGCGTTGTGGGGGCGCGAGAAGCTTTCTTT. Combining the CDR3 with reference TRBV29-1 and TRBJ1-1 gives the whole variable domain SAVISQKPSRDICQRGTSLTIQCQVDSQVTMMFWYRQQPGQSLTLIATANQGSEATYESGFVIDKFPISRPNLTFSTLTVSNMSPEDSSIYLCSVVGAREAFFGQGTRLTVV.